Below, 3 T cell receptor beta chains from the same sample are listed, as sequenced in a study of cytomegalovirus exposure and HLA in healthy donors (dated by TCRdb to the late 2010s). The receptor library was made with the immunoSEQ multiplex PCR assay. In TCRdb, the immuneACCESS table is reduced to in-frame sequences with V and J assigned. These tables do not hold every clone; where another copy was compared, an unresolved V gene accounts for under half, and the others remain unexplained. The sample has tens of thousands of clones on record, more than 85% of them singletons. Together, the top ten hold less than 4% of the sample. Specimen: PBMCs. Receptor source: a woman aged 25 to 39 in good health and CMV-seronegative.

The chain carries TRBV19 and TRBJ1-6; no definite D call. Germline V gene lookup returns CDR1 LNHDA and CDR2 SQIVND (reference sequence). V was cut by 3 bases and J by 4 bases, with 13 bases left in between. The length of the CDR3 is 16 residues. The CDR3: CASSMSAVQYNSPLHF. As DNA, the CDR3 is TGTGCCAGTAGTATGTCCGCAGTTCAATATAATTCACCCCTCCACTTT.

The sample holds one count of this clone. The V and J genes are TRBV5-4 and TRBJ1-3; 7 nucleotides match TRBD1. Germline loops: CDR1 SGHNT, CDR2 YYREEE (reference sequence). This CDR3 has 15 amino acids. J gave up 2 bases and V 5 bases, and 7 bases lay outside the gene matches. As DNA, the CDR3 is TGTGCCAGCAGTGAACTTCAGGGGGCTGGAAACACCATATATTTT. It yields the protein CASSELQGAGNTIYF.

V usage is TRBV19 and J usage is TRBJ2-3; a possible D gene is TRBD2 (6 bases). Between the trimmed V and J ends, which lost 5 bases and 5 bases, there was a span of 14 bases. Germline CDR1 is LNHDA and CDR2 is SQIVND (reference sequence). The CDR3 extends over 14 amino acids. CDR3 DNA sequence: TGTGCCAGTAGTGGAGGGACGGCGGGAGATACGCAGTATTTT. Protein sequence: CASSGGTAGDTQYF.